This TCR beta chain was identified during a study of T cells in Graves' hyperthyroidism and ophthalmopathy. Absence of ophthalmopathy progression within 18 months defined stable Graves' hyperthyroidism. CDR3 length: 15 amino acids. Trimming removed 5 bases from V and 3 bases from J; junction bases left unmatched: 5. Germline V gives CDR1 SEHNR, CDR2 FQNEAQ (reference sequence). RNA transcripts served as the template for amplifying TCR beta CDR3 regions. The HTBI primer set was used in a first-round RT-PCR of the TCR CDR3. Using its own MiXCR run on the multiplex PCR reads, TCRdb lists one record per CDR3 protein. Found here are about 560,000 distinct CDR3 sequences, about 43% of them singletons; the top ten hold roughly 8.2%.

This rearrangement joins TRBV7-9 to TRBJ2-7; 12 bases line up with TRBD2. The specimen sequenced was peripheral blood or thyroid tissue (not recorded which). This clonotype was sampled from a woman aged 18-29 years with Graves' hyperthyroidism. For the CDR3, the DNA is TGTGCCAGCAGCAGTACGACTAGCGGGGGCTACGAGCAGTACTTC. Translating gives CASSSTTSGGYEQYF.